Listed below are T cell receptor beta chains from one sample, sequenced in a study of T-cell memory formation after mild COVID-19. TCRdb re-called the 5' RACE reads through MiXCR, storing one row per CDR3 protein. The repertoire consists of 200,000 to 250,000 distinct CDR3 sequences, with roughly 14% occurring once and the leading ten covering around 2.2%. The sample was PBMCs or a T cell subset sorted from them (not recorded which). The receptors derive from an adult woman who had mild COVID-19 (a few samples of this study predate the infection). Cell type and time point are not known. The CDR3 runs from the conserved cysteine through the conserved F or W. The order of the fields is J gene, V gene, D gene, clone size, CDR3 length, CDR3 DNA, CDR3 protein. A D gene is named only where the DNA matches it firmly. Clone size appears in some rows only: once, few, many, or a class for an expanded clone.

TRBJ2-7 | TRBV20-1 | . | many | 13 | TGCAGTGGTAGGGAGGCCCCATCCTACGAGCAGTACTTC | CSGREAPSYEQYF
TRBJ1-1 | TRBV4-2 | . | . | 12 | TGTGCCAGCAGCCACCAGAACACTGAAGCTTTCTTT | CASSHQNTEAFF
TRBJ2-7 | TRBV12-3/TRBV12-4 | . | . | 13 | TGTGCCAGCAGGTTCTTTGGGGGCTACGAGCAGTACTTC | CASRFFGGYEQYF
TRBJ2-5 | TRBV20-1 | TRBD2 | . | 14 | TGCAGTGCTAGATCTAGCGGGAAGGGGGAGACCCAGTACTTC | CSARSSGKGETQYF
TRBJ2-3 | TRBV20-1 | TRBD2 | . | 17 | TGCAGTGCTAGAGAGGGACTAGCGGGAGGAGGCCAGCTCACGCAGTATTTT | CSAREGLAGGGQLTQYF
TRBJ2-2 | TRBV9 | . | few | 16 | TGTGCCAGCAGCGTAGAGAGGGGCCCTAACACCGGGGAGCTGTTTTTT | CASSVERGPNTGELFF
TRBJ1-1 | TRBV4-1 | . | . | 15 | TGCGCCAGCAGCCAAGGTGCGGGGGTGAACACTGAAGCTTTCTTT | CASSQGAGVNTEAFF
TRBJ2-7 | TRBV12-3/TRBV12-4 | TRBD2 | . | 13 | TGTGCCAGCATCGAGGGACTAGCGGGGGCGCAGTACTTC | CASIEGLAGAQYF
TRBJ2-5 | TRBV12-3/TRBV12-4 | . | many | 11 | TGTGCCAGCAGCCCCCAAGAGACCCAGTACTTC | CASSPQETQYF
TRBJ2-7 | TRBV18 | . | few | 14 | TGTGCCAGCTCACCATCAAAGGAACTCTACGAGCAGTACTTC | CASSPSKELYEQYF
TRBJ2-7 | TRBV9 | TRBD1 | . | 20 | TGTGCCAGCAGCTTCAACACCGGGACAGGGGGAAACGCTCACTCCTACGAGCAGTACTTC | CASSFNTGTGGNAHSYEQYF
TRBJ2-7 | TRBV24-1 | . | . | 13 | TGTGCCACCAGTGGGGCGGACACCTACGAGCAGTACTTC | CATSGADTYEQYF
TRBJ2-1 | TRBV24-1 | TRBD2 | few | 18 | TGTGCCACCAGAGGACTAGCGGGAGGATCCGGCTCCTACAATGAGCAGTTCTTC | CATRGLAGGSGSYNEQFF
TRBJ1-1 | TRBV6-1 | TRBD1 | few | 14 | TGTGCCAGCCTCCGGGACAGGGGGAACACTGAAGCTTTCTTT | CASLRDRGNTEAFF
TRBJ1-2 | TRBV11-2 | . | few | 14 | TGTGCCAGCAGCTTAGGCGAGGGGTTCGGTGGCTACACCTTC | CASSLGEGFGGYTF
TRBJ2-5 | TRBV5-1 | . | . | 14 | TGCGCCAGCAGCTTTTCAACAGTCCAAGAGACCCAGTACTTC | CASSFSTVQETQYF
TRBJ2-3 | TRBV2 | TRBD1 | . | 17 | TGTGCCAGCAGTGAAATGGTACAGGGGGCCAGAACAGATACGCAGTATTTT | CASSEMVQGARTDTQYF
TRBJ2-5 | TRBV19 | TRBD1 | many | 16 | TGTGCCAGTAGTATGCGGACTGGGGACAGAAAAGAGACCCAGTACTTC | CASSMRTGDRKETQYF
TRBJ2-5 | TRBV6-5 | TRBD2 | few | 14 | TGTGCCAGCAAGATCGGCGGGAGCCAAGAGACCCAGTACTTC | CASKIGGSQETQYF
TRBJ2-7 | TRBV12-3/TRBV12-4 | TRBD1 | few | 15 | TGTGCCAGCAGAGCCCGGACAGGGGGCATCTACGAGCAGTACTTC | CASRARTGGIYEQYF
TRBJ2-1 | TRBV20-1 | . | few | 14 | TGCAGTGCTATGGGTGGGACGTACCACAATGAGCAGTTCTTC | CSAMGGTYHNEQFF
TRBJ2-5 | TRBV18 | . | . | 14 | TGTGCCAGCTCACCACCCCGGAGTCAAGAGACCCAGTACTTC | CASSPPRSQETQYF
TRBJ2-7 | TRBV5-1 | . | few | 16 | TGCGCCAGCAGCTTGGCCGCGGCAGGGGCTGCCTACGAGCAGTACTTC | CASSLAAAGAAYEQYF
TRBJ1-6 | TRBV7-2 | . | . | 12 | TGTGCCAGCAGCTTAGATTATTCACCCCTCCACTTT | CASSLDYSPLHF
TRBJ2-3 | TRBV4-3 | TRBD2 | few | 17 | TGCGCCAGCAGCCAAGACGGCGGGAGAGGTTTCTCAGATACGCAGTATTTT | CASSQDGGRGFSDTQYF
TRBJ1-5 | TRBV4-3 | TRBD1 | . | 21 | TGCGCCAGCAGCCAAGAGGAGACAGGGCGAAACTACCCTGGGGGCAATCAGCCCCAGCATTTT | CASSQEETGRNYPGGNQPQHF
TRBJ2-1 | TRBV15 | . | few | 14 | TGTGCCACCAGCAGAGGGGATTCCTACAATGAGCAGTTCTTC | CATSRGDSYNEQFF
TRBJ2-3 | TRBV20-1 | . | . | 14 | TGCAGTGGGACGGTTAGCGGAAGCACAGATACGCAGTATTTT | CSGTVSGSTDTQYF
TRBJ1-1 | TRBV4-1 | . | medium-sized | 13 | TGCGCCAGCAGCCACCCTCTTAACACTGAAGCTTTCTTT | CASSHPLNTEAFF
TRBJ2-3 | TRBV7-2 | . | . | 14 | TGTGCCAGCAGCTCAGCCAGGCGTTTAGATACGCAGTATTTT | CASSSARRLDTQYF
TRBJ2-7 | TRBV7-8 | . | . | 12 | TGTGCCAGCAGCTCGATCCGATACGAGCAGTACTTC | CASSSIRYEQYF
TRBJ2-5 | TRBV30 | TRBD2 | . | 16 | TGTGCCTGGAGTGGCCTTGCGGGAGGGAGGCAAGAGACCCAGTACTTC | CAWSGLAGGRQETQYF
TRBJ2-7 | TRBV2 | . | few | 10 | TGTGCCAGCAGTGTATTAGCGCAGTACTTC | CASSVLAQYF
TRBJ2-7 | TRBV5-1 | . | few | 13 | TGCGCCAGCAGCTTGGTGTCTGACTACGAGCAGTACTTC | CASSLVSDYEQYF
TRBJ2-7 | TRBV6-2/TRBV6-3 | . | few | 13 | TGTGCCAGCAGCCAGGGACTTACCAGGCGGCAGTACTTC | CASSQGLTRRQYF
TRBJ1-1 | TRBV12-3/TRBV12-4 | . | . | 15 | TGTGCCAGCAGTCCCCAGGCAGGGAGTCGCACTGAAGCTTTCTTT | CASSPQAGSRTEAFF
TRBJ2-3 | TRBV12-3/TRBV12-4 | . | many | 13 | TGTGCCAGCAGACGAGTGGGCACAGATACGCAGTATTTT | CASRRVGTDTQYF
TRBJ1-6 | TRBV12-3/TRBV12-4 | . | few | 17 | TGTGCCAGCACCTCCTTAGGAGACGGATCTTATAATTCACCCCTCCACTTT | CASTSLGDGSYNSPLHF
TRBJ2-7 | TRBV4-1 | TRBD2 | . | 14 | TGCGCCAGCAAGAGTACCGGGGGGACTTACGAGCAGTACTTC | CASKSTGGTYEQYF
TRBJ1-1 | TRBV2 | . | . | 13 | TGTGCCAGCAGTCAGGGAGGCCGGACTGAAGCTTTCTTT | CASSQGGRTEAFF
TRBJ1-1 | TRBV30 | . | few | 13 | TGTGCCGGGAAGGTCTGGGGGAACACTGAAGCTTTCTTT | CAGKVWGNTEAFF
TRBJ1-2 | TRBV9 | . | . | 14 | TGTGCCAGCATCCAGGGTCCCCATACCTATGGCTACACCTTC | CASIQGPHTYGYTF
TRBJ2-2 | TRBV6-2/TRBV6-3 | . | . | 15 | TGTGCCAGCAGTCCGACAGGCCCCGGCACCGGGGAGCTGTTTTTT | CASSPTGPGTGELFF
TRBJ2-1 | TRBV24-1 | TRBD1 | many | 16 | TGTGCCACCAGTGACCACAGGGGGTGGGAAAGAAATGAGCAGTTCTTC | CATSDHRGWERNEQFF
TRBJ2-7 | TRBV4-1 | TRBD1 | few | 15 | TGCGCCAGCAGCTCCGACAGGGTCAGGGGTTACGAGCAGTACTTC | CASSSDRVRGYEQYF
TRBJ2-3 | TRBV2 | . | . | 14 | TGTGCCAGCATAGGGGACGAGGAAACAGATACGCAGTATTTT | CASIGDEETDTQYF
TRBJ1-4 | TRBV9 | . | . | 16 | TGTGCCAGCAGCGTAGACAGTCAGATCCTGAATGAAAAACTGTTTTTT | CASSVDSQILNEKLFF
TRBJ1-1 | TRBV5-1 | TRBD1 | . | 16 | TGCGCCAGCAGCTTTCGGACAGGGGTAAAAAACACTGAAGCTTTCTTT | CASSFRTGVKNTEAFF
TRBJ2-2 | TRBV11-2 | . | few | 20 | TGTGCCAGCAGCTTGAGACTCTATTACCAACGACTAGCGAACACCGGGGAGCTGTTTTTT | CASSLRLYYQRLANTGELFF
TRBJ1-3 | TRBV3-1 | . | . | 17 | TGTGCCAGCAGCCAAAATCTAGGAGGGGTGGCTGGAAACACCATATATTTT | CASSQNLGGVAGNTIYF
TRBJ1-1 | TRBV24-1 | . | many | 11 | TGTGCCACCAGTGATGGTTTAGAAGCTTTCTTT | CATSDGLEAFF